This TCR beta chain was recorded in a study of cytotoxic CD8 clonotypes in ibrutinib-treated CLL. With respect to this clone: Its antigen is still unknown.

Sequencing was designed to attain a depth spanning 1 in 200,000 to 1 in 1 million T cells. Sequenced by immunoSEQ multiplex PCR; TCRdb stores in-frame clones only, minus some. The sample holds over 95,000 clones, 58% seen once. Study observations and caveats: Clonality measured at baseline exceeded age-matched healthy donors, tracking circulating CD8+ T-cell counts. Private clonotypes, not public ones, expanded at ibrutinib response.

V lost 0 bases and J 0 bases, leaving 14 bases between the germline ends. The germline V gene has CDR1 SGHRS and CDR2 YFSETQ. The CDR3 covers 17 residues. This TCR was recovered from a human donor with chronic lymphocytic leukemia. The chain has TRBV5-1 and TRBJ2-3; D is possibly TRBD1 (5 bases). The sequencing used PBMCs, collected after 24 months of ibrutinib treatment. CDR3 DNA sequence: TGCGCCAGCAGCTTGGGATCCAGGGCCTCTAGCACAGATACGCAGTATTTT. It encodes CASSLGSRASSTDTQYF.